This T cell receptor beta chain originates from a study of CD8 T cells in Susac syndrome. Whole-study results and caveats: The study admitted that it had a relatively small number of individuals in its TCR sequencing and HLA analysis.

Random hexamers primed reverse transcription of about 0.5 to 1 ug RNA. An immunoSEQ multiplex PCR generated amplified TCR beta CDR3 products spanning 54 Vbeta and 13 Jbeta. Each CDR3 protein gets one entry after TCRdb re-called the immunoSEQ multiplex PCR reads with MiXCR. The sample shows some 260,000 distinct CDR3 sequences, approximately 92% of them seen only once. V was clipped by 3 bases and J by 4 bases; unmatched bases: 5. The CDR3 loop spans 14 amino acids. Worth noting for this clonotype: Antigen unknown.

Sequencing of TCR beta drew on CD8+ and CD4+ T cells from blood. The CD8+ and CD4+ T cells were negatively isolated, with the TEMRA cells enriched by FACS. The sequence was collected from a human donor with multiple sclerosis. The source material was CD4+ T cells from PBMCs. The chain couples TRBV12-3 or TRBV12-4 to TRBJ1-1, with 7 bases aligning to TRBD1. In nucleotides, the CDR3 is TGTGCCAGCAGTTTGAAGGGGGCGGGCACTGAAGCTTTCTTT. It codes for CASSLKGAGTEAFF.